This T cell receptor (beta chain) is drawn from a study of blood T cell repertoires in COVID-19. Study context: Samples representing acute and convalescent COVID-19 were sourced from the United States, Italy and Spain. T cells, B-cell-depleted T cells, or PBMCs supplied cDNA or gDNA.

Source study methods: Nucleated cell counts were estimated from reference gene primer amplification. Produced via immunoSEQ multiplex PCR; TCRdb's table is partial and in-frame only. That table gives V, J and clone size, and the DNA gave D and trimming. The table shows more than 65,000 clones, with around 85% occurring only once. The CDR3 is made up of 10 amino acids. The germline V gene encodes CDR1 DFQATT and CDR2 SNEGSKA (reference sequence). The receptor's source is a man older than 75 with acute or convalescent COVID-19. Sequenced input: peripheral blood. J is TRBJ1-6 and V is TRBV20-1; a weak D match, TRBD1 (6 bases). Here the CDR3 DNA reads TGCAGCCCTATGGGGGCAGTGCTCCACTTT. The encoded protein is CSPMGAVLHF.